This T cell receptor beta chain was captured in a study of blood T cell repertoires in COVID-19. Study summary: The analysed material was cDNA or gDNA that came from T cells, B-cell-depleted T cells, or PBMCs.

Original methodology: Scientists estimated how many nucleated cells there were by amplifying reference gene primers. Sequencing was performed with immunoSEQ multiplex PCR; in TCRdb, only in-frame clones are kept and a portion is missing. That table furnishes V, J and clone size, whereas the DNA furnished D and trimming. The table includes 250,000 or so clones, approximately 86% detected once. Trimming took 2 bases from V and 11 from J, leaving 15 bases between them. CDR1 and CDR2 (germline): GTSNPN, SVGIG (reference sequence). This CDR3 region has 12 residues. The TCR comes from a woman aged 55-70 years with COVID-19, enrolled during active disease. Sequencing was carried out using peripheral blood. The chain links TRBV30 to TRBJ1-1; tentatively, D is TRBD1 (6 bases). DNA of the CDR3: TGTGCCTGGAGTAGGCAGGGGTCGATGGCTTTCTTT. Encoded protein: CAWSRQGSMAFF.